This passage covers 23 T cell receptor beta chains from one sample sequenced in a study of cytomegalovirus exposure and HLA in healthy donors. Researchers ran the PCR with 60 Vbeta and 13 Jbeta primers. The assay was immunoSEQ multiplex PCR, and TCRdb's table has in-frame clones only and misses some. This sample has 120,000 or so clones, with approximately 65% found just once. The source material was PBMCs. Receptor source: a young man in good health and CMV-seronegative.

The chain is built from TRBV29-1 and TRBJ1-5; 7 bases match TRBD1. Per the germline V gene, CDR1 is SQVTM and CDR2 is ANQGSEA. The V segment lost 4 bases and the J segment 2 bases; nucleotides outside the gene matches: 8. This CDR3 region has 15 residues. In nucleotides, the CDR3 is TGCAGCGTTGTAATGGACGGACAGGGCAATCAGCCCCAGCATTTT. Translated: CSVVMDGQGNQPQHF.

This chain links TRBV6-1 with TRBJ1-2; D is possibly TRBD1 (5 bases). Per the germline V gene, CDR1 is MNHNS and CDR2 is SASEGT. Trimming left V 7 bases short and J 7 bases short, with 19 bases between. This CDR3 has 14 amino acids. The CDR3 is CASIEYRGGSGYTF. The CDR3, as DNA: TGTGCCAGCATAGAGTATCGGGGGGGTTCTGGCTACACCTTC.

V and J are TRBV7-9 and TRBJ1-4, with TRBD1 identical over 7 bases. Germline assignment: CDR1 SEHNR and CDR2 FQNEAQ (reference sequence). V shed 5 bases, J shed 2 bases, and the junction held 2 bases outside the gene matches. This CDR3 has 14 amino acids. The CDR3 loop reads CASSADRTNEKLFF. The CDR3 DNA is TGTGCCAGCAGCGCGGACAGGACTAATGAAAAACTGTTTTTT.

The rearrangement joins TRBV19 to TRBJ2-2; TRBD2 matches 9 bases. The CDR3 has 15 residues. Germline V lookup: CDR1 LNHDA, CDR2 SQIVND (reference sequence). V was pared by 5 bases and J by 4 bases, with 5 bases of the junction left unmatched. The chain's CDR3 is CASSPRGGLTGELFF. CDR3 in DNA: TGTGCCAGTAGTCCGCGGGGGGGTCTCACCGGGGAGCTGTTTTTT.

The chain links TRBV5-1 to TRBJ2-3; 8 nucleotides align to TRBD1. Germline CDR1 and CDR2: SGHRS and YFSETQ. This CDR3 region has 17 residues. With V trimmed by 7 bases and J by 0 bases, 13 bases remained unmatched. CDR3 DNA: TGCGCCAGCTCTCGACAGGGGTCACCGCTTAGCACAGATACGCAGTATTTT. Its translation: CASSRQGSPLSTDTQYF.

The rearrangement uses TRBV6-5 and TRBJ2-1; 7 nucleotides agree with TRBD1. Unmatched junction bases numbered 5, after V lost 1 base and J lost 8 bases. The CDR3 is 14 amino acids. Germline V lookup: CDR1 MNHEY, CDR2 SVGAGI. For the CDR3, the DNA is TGTGCCAGCAGTTACTTGAGGGGGCGCGATGAGCAGTTCTTC. Protein sequence: CASSYLRGRDEQFF.

This clone came up a few times. This chain links TRBV28 with TRBJ1-2, with D possibly matching TRBD1 (6 bases). The V gene lost 4 bases and the J gene lost 8 bases, with 14 bases spanning the gap. In germline, CDR1 is MDHEN, CDR2 SYDVKM. CDR3 size: 13 residues. In DNA form, the CDR3 reads TGTGCCAGCAGTTACCGCGGACAGAGGGGCTACACCTTC. It codes for CASSYRGQRGYTF.

The chain recombines TRBV5-1 with TRBJ2-5; D unclear. Germline CDR1 and CDR2: SGHRS and YFSETQ. This CDR3 is 13 amino acids long. V shed 1 base and J shed 5 bases, with 9 bases lying between them. The CDR3 spells CASSLSGLETQYF. The CDR3 DNA reads as TGCGCCAGCAGCTTGAGTGGGCTGGAGACCCAGTACTTC.

This clone has just a few counts. This chain links TRBV6-5 with TRBJ2-5, with a possible D match to TRBD2 (6 bases). This CDR3 has 13 residues. CDR1 is MNHEY, CDR2 SVGAGI, per germline. V lost 10 bases and J 1 base, leaving 13 bases between the germline ends. CDR3 protein: CATRGAAQETQYF. In DNA, the CDR3 is TGTGCCACGCGCGGGGCGGCCCAAGAGACCCAGTACTTC.

This sequence joins TRBV19 and TRBJ2-2; 8 bases line up with TRBD1. The CDR3 length is 14 residues. Germline V gives CDR1 LNHDA, CDR2 SQIVND (reference sequence). Trimming took 4 bases from V and 5 from J; bases not matched to a gene: 3. This CDR3 is CASSTNRGTGELFF. The CDR3 nucleotides are TGTGCCAGTAGTACAAACAGGGGGACCGGGGAGCTGTTTTTT.

This clone was detected only once. The V and J genes are TRBV7-9 and TRBJ2-1; tentative D call: TRBD2 (5 bases). The CDR3 extends over 11 amino acids. Trimming shortened V by 4 bases and J by 11 bases, and 9 bases separated the two germline ends. Germline V gives CDR1 SEHNR, CDR2 FQNEAQ (reference sequence). The CDR3 DNA reads as TGTGCCAGCAGCTCTCCGGGGAAGCAGTTCTTC. Protein product: CASSSPGKQFF.

J is TRBJ2-3 and V is TRBV6-6; D not certain. Germline V gene sequence: CDR1 MNHNY, CDR2 SVGAGI (reference sequence). The V end was cut by 2 bases, the J end by 0 bases, with 9 bases between. The CDR3 sequence is 15 residues long. CDR3 sequence reads: CASSYLAQSTDTQYF. CDR3 in DNA: TGTGCCAGCAGTTACCTTGCGCAAAGCACAGATACGCAGTATTTT.

CDR3 region: CASSVGGRDTDTQYF. The CDR3 DNA is TGTGCCAGCAGCGTAGGGGGCAGGGACACAGATACGCAGTATTTT. The chain employs TRBV9 and TRBJ2-3; the D gene is possibly TRBD1 (5 bases). The germline V gene encodes CDR1 SGDLS and CDR2 YYNGEE. This CDR3 spans 15 amino acids. V shed 0 bases and J shed 2 bases, with 10 bases lying between them.

The CDR3 loop is CASSEKTGPARGELFF. CDR3 sequence (DNA): TGTGCCAGCAGCGAAAAGACAGGACCAGCCCGTGGGGAGCTGTTTTTT. The rearrangement links TRBV2 to TRBJ2-2; maybe TRBD1 (6 bases). With 6 bases removed from V and 8 bases from J, the gap between germline ends came to 22 bases. Germline loops: CDR1 SNHLY, CDR2 FYNNEI. The CDR3 totals 16 residues.

On this clone: Other DNA sequences in this sample translate to the same CDR3. The V and J genes are TRBV10-3 and TRBJ2-3; D might be TRBD2 (7 bases). The CDR3 extends over 16 amino acids. The V end was cut by 6 bases, the J end by 1 base, with 17 bases between. CDR1 is ENHRY and CDR2 is SYGVKD in the germline V gene. CDR3 loop: CAISTSGGGGTDTQYF. The CDR3 coding sequence is TGTGCCATCAGCACCTCGGGGGGCGGGGGCACAGATACGCAGTATTTT.

The gene calls are TRBV5-1 and TRBJ2-7; 15 nucleotides line up with TRBD2. Germline-derived CDR1 and CDR2 are SGHRS and YFSETQ. CDR3 length: 16 residues. The V and J ends lost 4 bases and 1 base, in that order; junction bases with no gene match: 3. CDR3 in DNA: TGCGCCAGCAGCCCCGGGACTAGCGGGGGGTCCTACGAGCAGTACTTC. The encoded protein is CASSPGTSGGSYEQYF.

V usage is TRBV7-9 and J usage is TRBJ1-1, with D perhaps matching TRBD1 (6 bases). From germline, CDR1 is SEHNR and CDR2 FQNEAQ (reference sequence). Trimming shortened V by 5 bases and J by 7 bases, and 17 bases separated the two germline ends. There are 14 residues in the CDR3. The CDR3 DNA is TGTGCCAGCAGCCCCGGGGGGGGCCCCAGTGAAGCTTTCTTT. Its translation is CASSPGGGPSEAFF.

The chain combines TRBV28 with TRBJ1-1, with 11 bases matching TRBD1. The germline V gene has CDR1 MDHEN and CDR2 SYDVKM. The J segment lost 4 bases and the V segment lost 7 bases, leaving 11 bases of the junction unmatched. The CDR3 loop spans 16 amino acids. The CDR3 is CASNVRTGGFGTEAFF. In DNA, the CDR3 is TGTGCCAGCAATGTTCGGACAGGGGGCTTCGGCACTGAAGCTTTCTTT.

This clone has only a few counts. V and J are TRBV9 and TRBJ1-1; D is ambiguous. There are 12 residues in the CDR3. Trimming stripped 4 bases from V and 3 bases from J, with 7 bases between. Germline assignment: CDR1 SGDLS and CDR2 YYNGEE. The CDR3 DNA is TGTGCCAGCAGCCCCCGGGACACTGAAGCTTTCTTT. As protein: CASSPRDTEAFF.

The V call is TRBV6-1, the J call TRBJ1-5; D is unclear. V lost 6 bases and J 5 bases, leaving 2 bases between the germline ends. The CDR3 has 10 amino acids. Germline CDR1 is MNHNS and CDR2 is SASEGT. The DNA of the CDR3 is TGTGCCAGCAGCTATCAGCCCCAGCATTTT. Its protein product is CASSYQPQHF.

This chain connects TRBV10-2 to TRBJ1-4, with 9 nucleotides matching TRBD1. This CDR3 is built from 15 residues. Per the germline V gene, CDR1 is WSHSY and CDR2 is SAAADI. V was clipped by 4 bases and J by 7 bases; unmatched bases: 7. CDR3 in amino acids: CASSGGQGLSEKLFF. The DNA for the CDR3 is TGCGCCAGCAGTGGGGGACAGGGCCTAAGTGAAAAACTGTTTTTT.

V gene TRBV5-5 combines with J gene TRBJ2-7, with D possibly TRBD1 on 5 matching bases. Germline CDR1 and CDR2: SGHKS and YYEKEE (reference sequence). The CDR3 runs to 14 residues. Between the trimmed V and J ends, which lost 7 bases and 5 bases, there was a span of 19 bases. This CDR3 is CASGADTLWDEQYF. DNA for the CDR3: TGTGCCAGCGGGGCAGATACCCTGTGGGACGAGCAGTACTTC.

This chain connects TRBV5-1 to TRBJ2-3, with D possibly TRBD2 on 5 matching bases. CDR1 and CDR2 from the germline V gene are SGHRS and YFSETQ. V lost 4 bases and J 6 bases, leaving 12 bases between the germline ends. The CDR3 consists of 13 residues. CDR3 region: CASSHDPGDTQYF. The DNA of the CDR3 is TGCGCCAGCAGCCACGACCCGGGGGATACGCAGTATTTT. Supplemented by reference TRBV5-1 and TRBJ2-3, the full variable domain reads KAGVTQTPRYLIKTRGQQVTLSCSPISGHRSVSWYQQTPGQGLQFLFEYFSETQRNKGNFPGRFSGRQFSNSRSEMNVSTLELGDSALYLCASSHDPGDTQYFGPGTRLTVL.